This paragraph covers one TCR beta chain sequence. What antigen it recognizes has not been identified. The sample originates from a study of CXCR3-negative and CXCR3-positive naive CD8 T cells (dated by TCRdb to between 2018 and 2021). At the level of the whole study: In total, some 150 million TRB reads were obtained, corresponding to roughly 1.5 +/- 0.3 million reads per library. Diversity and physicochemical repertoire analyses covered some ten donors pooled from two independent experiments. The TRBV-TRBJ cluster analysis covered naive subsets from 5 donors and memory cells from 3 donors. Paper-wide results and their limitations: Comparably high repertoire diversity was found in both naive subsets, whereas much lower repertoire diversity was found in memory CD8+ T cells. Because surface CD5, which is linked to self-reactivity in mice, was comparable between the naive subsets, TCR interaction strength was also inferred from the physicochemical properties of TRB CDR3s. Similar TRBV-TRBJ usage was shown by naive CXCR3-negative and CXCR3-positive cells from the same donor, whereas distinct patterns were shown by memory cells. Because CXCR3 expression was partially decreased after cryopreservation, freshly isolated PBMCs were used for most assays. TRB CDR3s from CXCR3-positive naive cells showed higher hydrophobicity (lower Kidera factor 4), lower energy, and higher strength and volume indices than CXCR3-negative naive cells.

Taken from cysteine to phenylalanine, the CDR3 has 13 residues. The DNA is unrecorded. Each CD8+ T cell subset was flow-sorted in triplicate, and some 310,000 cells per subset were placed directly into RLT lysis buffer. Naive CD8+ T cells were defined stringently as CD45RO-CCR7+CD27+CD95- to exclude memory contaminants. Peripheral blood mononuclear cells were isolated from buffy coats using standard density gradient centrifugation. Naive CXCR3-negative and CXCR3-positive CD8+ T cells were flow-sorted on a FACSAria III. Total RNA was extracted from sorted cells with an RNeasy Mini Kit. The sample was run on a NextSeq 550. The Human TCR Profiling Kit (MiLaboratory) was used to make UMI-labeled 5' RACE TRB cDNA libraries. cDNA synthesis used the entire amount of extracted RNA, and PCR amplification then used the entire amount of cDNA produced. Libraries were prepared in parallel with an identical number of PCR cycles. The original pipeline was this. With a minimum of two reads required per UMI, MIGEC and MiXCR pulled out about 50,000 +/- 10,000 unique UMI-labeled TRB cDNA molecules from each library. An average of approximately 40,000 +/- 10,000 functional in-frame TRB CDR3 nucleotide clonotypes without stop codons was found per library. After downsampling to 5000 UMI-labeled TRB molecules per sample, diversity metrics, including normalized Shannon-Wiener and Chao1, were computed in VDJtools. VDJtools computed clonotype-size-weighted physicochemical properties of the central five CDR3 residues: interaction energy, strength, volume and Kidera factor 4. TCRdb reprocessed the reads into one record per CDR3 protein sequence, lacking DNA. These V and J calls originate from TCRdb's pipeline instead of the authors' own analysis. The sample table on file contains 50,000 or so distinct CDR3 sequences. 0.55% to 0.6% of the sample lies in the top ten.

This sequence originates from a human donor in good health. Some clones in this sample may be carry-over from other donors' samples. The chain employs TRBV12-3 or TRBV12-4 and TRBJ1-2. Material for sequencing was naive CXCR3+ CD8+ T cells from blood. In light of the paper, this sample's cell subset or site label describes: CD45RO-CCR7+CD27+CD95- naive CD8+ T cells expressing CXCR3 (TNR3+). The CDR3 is CASSFLEIRGYTF.